Below, 26 T cell receptor beta chains from the same sample are listed, as sequenced in a study of cytomegalovirus exposure and HLA in healthy donors. 13 Jbeta primers and 60 Vbeta primers were used for the PCR. The assay was immunoSEQ multiplex PCR, and TCRdb's table has in-frame clones only and misses some. The table includes roughly 200,000 clones, more than 70% detected once. Sequences were obtained from PBMCs. These TCRs come from a man aged 35-49 years in good health and CMV-seropositive.

This clone has a handful of counts. V is TRBV2 and J is TRBJ2-7, with 8 bases that match TRBD1. CDR3 length equals 12 residues. Germline V gene lookup returns CDR1 SNHLY and CDR2 FYNNEI. The V and J ends lost 7 bases and 7 bases, in that order; junction bases with no gene match: 6. The chain's CDR3 is CASTDRGKEQYF. Here the CDR3 DNA reads TGTGCCAGCACCGACAGGGGAAAGGAGCAGTACTTC.

J is TRBJ2-5 and V is TRBV29-1; 8 bases are shared with TRBD1. Germline CDR1 SQVTM, CDR2 ANQGSEA. The length of the CDR3 is 13 residues. With 7 bases clipped from V and 5 bases from J, the junction kept 9 bases outside the gene matches. In nucleotides, the CDR3 is TGCAGCGGGGGGACAGGCCTCTGGGAGACCCAGTACTTC. Translating gives CSGGTGLWETQYF. The whole variable domain, filled in from reference TRBV29-1 and TRBJ2-5, reads SAVISQKPSRDICQRGTSLTIQCQVDSQVTMMFWYRQQPGQSLTLIATANQGSEATYESGFVIDKFPISRPNLTFSTLTVSNMSPEDSSIYLCSGGTGLWETQYFGPGTRLLVL.

The CDR3 region is CATSTSGQGAIYEQYF. As DNA, the CDR3 is TGTGCCACCAGCACCTCCGGACAGGGGGCGATCTACGAGCAGTACTTC. The chain uses TRBV15 and TRBJ2-7; 11 bases map to TRBD1. J was trimmed by 3 bases and V by 4 bases; bases with no gene match: 8. The CDR3 extends over 16 amino acids. CDR1 LNHNV and CDR2 YYDKDF come from the germline V gene (reference sequence).

This rearrangement joins TRBV6-5 to TRBJ2-4; D may be TRBD1 (6 bases). V was trimmed by 6 bases and J by 4 bases, leaving 16 bases between them. There are 15 residues in the CDR3. Germline CDR1 is MNHEY and CDR2 is SVGAGI. CDR3 bases: TGTGCCAGCAGAGCTACAGGGATAGCAAAAAACATTCAGTACTTC. Translation: CASRATGIAKNIQYF.

The chain uses TRBV6-1 and TRBJ2-3, with TRBD1 matching over 12 bases. V lost 3 bases and J lost 5; bases outside the gene matches: 12. The CDR3 runs to 18 residues. Germline V gene sequence: CDR1 MNHNS, CDR2 SASEGT. This CDR3 is CASSEGIRDRGLRDTQYF. The CDR3 DNA reads TGTGCCAGCAGTGAGGGTATCCGGGACAGGGGGCTTAGAGATACGCAGTATTTT.

The chain recombines TRBV5-4 with TRBJ2-2; D remains ambiguous. The germline gives CDR1 SGHNT, CDR2 YYREEE (reference sequence). This CDR3 spans 15 amino acids. Trimming left V 2 bases short and J 5 bases short, with 13 bases between. The CDR3 here is CASSLIYRGTGELFF. The CDR3 bases are TGTGCCAGCAGCTTAATTTATAGAGGTACCGGGGAGCTGTTTTTT.

The chain couples TRBV13 to TRBJ2-3; TRBD2 aligns across 12 bases. The CDR3 is 20 residues long. Germline-derived CDR1 and CDR2 are PRHDT and FYEKMQ (reference sequence). V lost 5 bases and J lost 2; bases outside the gene matches: 17. CDR3 residues: CASSPRDGTSGRPPTDTQYF. CDR3 coding DNA: TGTGCCAGCAGCCCTCGGGACGGTACTAGCGGGAGGCCTCCCACAGATACGCAGTATTTT.

The rearrangement uses TRBV14 and TRBJ2-5; tentative D call: TRBD1 (7 bases). V shed 3 bases and J shed 4 bases, with 15 bases lying between them. CDR1 is SGHDN and CDR2 is FVKESK in the germline V gene. This CDR3 has 15 amino acids. The CDR3 DNA reads as TGTGCCAGCAGCCAGGGGGGTAAGGGGGCAGAGACCCAGTACTTC. Translation gives CASSQGGKGAETQYF.

V and J are TRBV4-3 and TRBJ2-2, with 7 positions matching TRBD2. Germline loops: CDR1 LGHNA, CDR2 YSLEER. The CDR3 is 17 amino acids. Trimming cost V 2 bases and J 1 base; bases outside gene matches: 7. Here the CDR3 reads CASSQFFSGLNTGELFF. For the CDR3, the DNA is TGCGCCAGCAGCCAATTTTTTAGCGGGCTGAACACCGGGGAGCTGTTTTTT.

The V call is TRBV30, the J call TRBJ1-1; D gene unclear. Trimming stripped 2 bases from V and 5 bases from J, with 9 bases between. The CDR3 has 12 residues. Germline V gene data show CDR1 as GTSNPN and CDR2 as SVGIG (reference sequence). The CDR3 sequence is CAWSQWRTEAFF. The CDR3 DNA is TGTGCCTGGAGTCAGTGGAGGACTGAAGCTTTCTTT.

The chain carries TRBV4-3 and TRBJ2-7, with TRBD1 matching over 9 bases. This CDR3 spans 14 amino acids. Trimming removed 3 bases from V and 2 bases from J; junction bases left unmatched: 2. The V gene's germline CDR1 is LGHNA and CDR2 YSLEER. CDR3 protein: CASSQTGGTYEQYF. CDR3 DNA: TGCGCCAGCAGCCAGACAGGGGGAACCTACGAGCAGTACTTC.

The chain employs TRBV28 and TRBJ2-7, with 7 bases lining up with TRBD2. CDR3 size: 16 residues. Per the germline V gene, CDR1 is MDHEN and CDR2 is SYDVKM. J was trimmed by 2 bases and V by 3 bases; bases with no gene match: 10. CDR3 sequence reads: CASSFFAGAQPYEQYF. The CDR3 DNA sequence: TGTGCCAGCAGTTTTTTTGCGGGAGCGCAACCCTACGAGCAGTACTTC.

The genes are TRBV7-9 and TRBJ1-2; 12 bases are shared with TRBD1. The CDR3 is 16 residues long. The germline gives CDR1 SEHNR, CDR2 FQNEAQ (reference sequence). J gave up 4 bases and V 0 bases, and 3 bases lay outside the gene matches. Here the CDR3 reads CASSLAGTGGLYGYTF. The CDR3 DNA sequence: TGTGCCAGCAGCTTAGCGGGGACAGGGGGCCTCTATGGCTACACCTTC.

This chain uses TRBV7-9 with TRBJ1-2; possible D gene TRBD1, 6 bases. The CDR3 covers 15 residues. Per germline, CDR1 SEHNR and CDR2 FQNEAQ (reference sequence). Trimming took 1 base from V and 5 from J, leaving 14 bases between them. DNA for the CDR3: TGTGCCAGCAGCTTAGGGACAGTCAAAGGATATGGCTACACCTTC. Protein: CASSLGTVKGYGYTF.

The chain uses TRBV6-5 and TRBJ1-4; D might be TRBD1 (5 bases). The CDR3 covers 16 residues. The V and J ends lost 0 bases and 8 bases respectively, with 16 bases between them. Germline CDR1 is MNHEY and CDR2 is SVGAGI. The CDR3 sequence is CASSYSPGGNNEKLFF. CDR3 DNA sequence: TGTGCCAGCAGTTACTCACCCGGGGGGAACAACGAAAAACTGTTTTTT.

The V gene is TRBV5-1, the J gene TRBJ2-1; 8 bases are a match to TRBD1. This CDR3 contains 15 residues. CDR1 and CDR2 (germline): SGHRS, YFSETQ. The V gene end was trimmed by 0 bases and the J gene end by 6 bases; junction bases not matched to a gene: 5. CDR3 amino acids: CASSLVGTGPNEQFF. For the CDR3, the DNA is TGCGCCAGCAGCTTGGTGGGGACAGGACCCAATGAGCAGTTCTTC.

The sample holds one count of this clone. The V gene is TRBV6-6, the J gene TRBJ1-1, with D possibly being TRBD1 (6 bases). The CDR3 has 13 residues. Looked up from germline, CDR1 is MNHNY and CDR2 is SVGAGI (reference sequence). Deletions cut 0 bases from V and 11 bases from J, with 13 bases between. CDR3 sequence: CASSYSEGQGAFF. CDR3 nucleotide sequence: TGTGCCAGCAGTTACTCCGAGGGGCAGGGGGCTTTCTTT.

The chain uses TRBV4-2 and TRBJ2-3, with TRBD2 matching 9 bases. Germline V gene sequence: CDR1 LGHNA, CDR2 YNFKEQ. There are 15 residues in the CDR3. Germline trimming cut 2 bases from V and 6 bases from J; bases unmatched to any gene: 6. The CDR3 region has the DNA TGTGCCAGCAGCCAATTAGCGGGAGACGTGGATACGCAGTATTTT. Its protein is CASSQLAGDVDTQYF.

The V gene is TRBV6-5, the J gene TRBJ2-7; a possible D gene is TRBD2 (7 bases). This CDR3 has 16 amino acids. Per the germline V gene, CDR1 is MNHEY and CDR2 is SVGAGI. The germline V and J ends were trimmed by 0 bases and 2 bases, with 14 bases remaining between them. The CDR3 loop reads CASSYSGGALTYEQYF. The CDR3, as DNA: TGTGCCAGCAGTTACTCTGGGGGGGCCTTAACCTACGAGCAGTACTTC.

The DNA of the CDR3 is TGTGCCAGCAGACCCTGGAGGCCTAATGAAAAACTGTTTTTT. It is translated as CASRPWRPNEKLFF. This chain links TRBV28 with TRBJ1-4; D not resolved. Trimming left V 6 bases short and J 3 bases short, with 11 bases between. Germline loops: CDR1 MDHEN, CDR2 SYDVKM. This CDR3 has 14 amino acids.

The genes are TRBV6-5 and TRBJ1-2, with 7 bases identical to TRBD1. Germline CDR1 MNHEY, CDR2 SVGAGI. V dropped 2 bases and J dropped 0; count of bases not matched to a gene: 3. CDR3 length: 15 amino acids. Here the CDR3 reads CASSYDRASNYGYTF. The CDR3 nucleotides are TGTGCCAGCAGTTACGACAGGGCTTCTAACTATGGCTACACCTTC.

The chain combines TRBV6-4 with TRBJ1-2; 10 nucleotides align to TRBD1. The trim removed 6 bases at V and 10 bases at J, leaving 20 bases unmatched. There are 17 residues in the CDR3. Germline lookup yields CDR1 MRHNA and CDR2 SNTAGT. The CDR3 sequence: CASREGQGEVPNHPYTF. The CDR3 nucleotides are TGTGCCAGCAGGGAAGGACAGGGGGAAGTACCGAATCATCCCTACACCTTC.

The chain recombines TRBV6-4 with TRBJ2-1; D might be TRBD1 (6 bases). The length of the CDR3 is 15 residues. In germline, CDR1 is MRHNA, CDR2 SNTAGT. V dropped 3 bases and J dropped 6 bases, with 15 bases sitting between them. This chain's CDR3 is CASSEWGPDGNEQFF. Here the CDR3 DNA reads TGTGCCAGCAGTGAATGGGGGCCTGACGGCAATGAGCAGTTCTTC.

The chain is built from TRBV30 and TRBJ1-5; TRBD1 aligns across 9 bases. The CDR3 sequence is 14 residues long. J lost 5 bases, V lost 1 base, and 3 bases had no gene match. Germline assignment: CDR1 GTSNPN and CDR2 SVGIG (reference sequence). The CDR3, as DNA: TGTGCCTGGAGTGCCGGGACAGGGTATCAGCCCCAGCATTTT. Translating gives CAWSAGTGYQPQHF. Using reference TRBV30 and TRBJ1-5 for the parts outside the CDR3, the full variable domain is SQTIHQWPATLVQPVGSPLSLECTVEGTSNPNLYWYRQAAGRGLQLLFYSVGIGQISSEVPQNLSASRPQDRQFILSSKKLLLSDSGFYLCAWSAGTGYQPQHFGDGTRLSIL.

The rearrangement links TRBV30 to TRBJ1-2; tentative D call: TRBD1 (5 bases). V was pared by 2 bases and J by 9 bases, with 19 bases between. The CDR3 has 14 residues. CDR1 is GTSNPN and CDR2 is SVGIG in the germline V gene (reference sequence). CDR3 residues: CAWSNGAGPGRYTF. The CDR3 bases are TGTGCCTGGAGTAATGGGGCGGGACCCGGCCGCTACACCTTC. The full variable domain, in which reference TRBV30 and TRBJ1-2 provide the parts outside the CDR3, is SQTIHQWPATLVQPVGSPLSLECTVEGTSNPNLYWYRQAAGRGLQLLFYSVGIGQISSEVPQNLSASRPQDRQFILSSKKLLLSDSGFYLCAWSNGAGPGRYTFGSGTRLTVV.

CDR3 nucleotides: TGTGCCAGCAGATCGGACAGGGGGCCGGGCACTGAAGCTTTCTTT. As protein: CASRSDRGPGTEAFF. The chain is built from TRBV6-5 and TRBJ1-1, with TRBD1 identical over 11 bases. V gave up 6 bases and J gave up 4 bases; unmatched junction bases: 7. CDR3 length: 15 amino acids. The V gene's germline CDR1 is MNHEY and CDR2 SVGAGI.